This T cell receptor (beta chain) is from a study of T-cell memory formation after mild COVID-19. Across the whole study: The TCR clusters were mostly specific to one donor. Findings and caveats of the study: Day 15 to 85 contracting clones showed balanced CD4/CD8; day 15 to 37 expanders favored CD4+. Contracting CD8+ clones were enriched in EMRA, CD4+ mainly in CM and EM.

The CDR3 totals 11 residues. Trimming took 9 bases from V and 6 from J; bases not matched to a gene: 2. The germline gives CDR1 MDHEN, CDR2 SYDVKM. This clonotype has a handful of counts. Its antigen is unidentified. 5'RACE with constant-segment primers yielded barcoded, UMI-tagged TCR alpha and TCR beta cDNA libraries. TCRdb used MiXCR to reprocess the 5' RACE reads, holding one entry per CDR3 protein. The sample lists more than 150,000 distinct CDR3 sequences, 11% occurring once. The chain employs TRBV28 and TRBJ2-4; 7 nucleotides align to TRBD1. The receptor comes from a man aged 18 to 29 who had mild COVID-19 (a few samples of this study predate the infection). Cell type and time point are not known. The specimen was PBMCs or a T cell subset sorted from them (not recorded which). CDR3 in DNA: TGTGCCAGTGGGACAGTAAACATTCAGTACTTC. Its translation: CASGTVNIQYF. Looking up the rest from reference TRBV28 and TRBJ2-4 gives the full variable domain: DVKVTQSSRYLVKRTGEKVFLECVQDMDHENMFWYRQDPGLGLRLIYFSYDVKMKEKGDIPEGYSVSREKKERFSLILESASTNQTSMYLCASGTVNIQYFGAGTRLSVL.